A single T cell receptor beta chain is shown here with its context. Its antigen is currently unknown. The data were obtained in a study of cytomegalovirus exposure and HLA in healthy donors. For the study at large: In a later analysis, it was reported that the 120 validation repertoires had been produced on the same platform as the 500 to 750 repertoires belonging to the first cohort. General study points: Most sequenced TCRs were rare (though some public TCRs occurred in many donors).

This CDR3 region has 13 residues. The germline V and J ends were trimmed by 7 bases and 5 bases, with 14 bases remaining between them. Germline CDR1 reads SNHLY; CDR2 reads FYNNEI. Sequencing was performed with immunoSEQ multiplex PCR; in TCRdb, only in-frame clones are kept and a portion is missing. The sample holds around 90,000 clones, around 82% seen once. This chain uses TRBV2 with TRBJ1-1, with D perhaps TRBD1 (6 bases). The clonotype originates from a woman between 18 and 29 years old in good health and CMV-seropositive. Material: PBMCs. CDR3 amino acids: CASTLQGRTEAFF. CDR3 DNA sequence: TGTGCCAGCACCCTACAGGGCAGGACTGAAGCTTTCTTT.